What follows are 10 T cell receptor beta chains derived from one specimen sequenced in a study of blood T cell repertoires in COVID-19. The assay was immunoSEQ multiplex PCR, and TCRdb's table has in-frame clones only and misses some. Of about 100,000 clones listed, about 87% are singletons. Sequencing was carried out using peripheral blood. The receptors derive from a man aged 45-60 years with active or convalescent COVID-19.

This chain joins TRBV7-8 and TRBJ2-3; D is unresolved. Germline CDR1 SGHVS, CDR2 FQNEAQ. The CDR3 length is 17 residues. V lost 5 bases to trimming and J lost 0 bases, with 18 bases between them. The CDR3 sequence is CASSPTRIHTSTDTQYF. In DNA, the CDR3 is TGTGCCAGCAGCCCCACCCGTATTCATACTAGCACAGATACGCAGTATTTT.

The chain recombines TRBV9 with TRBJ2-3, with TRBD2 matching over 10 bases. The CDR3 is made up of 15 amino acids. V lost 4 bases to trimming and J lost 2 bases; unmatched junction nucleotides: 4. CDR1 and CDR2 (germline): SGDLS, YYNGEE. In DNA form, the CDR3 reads TGTGCCAGCAGCAATAGCGGGAGGCTCACAGATACGCAGTATTTT. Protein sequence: CASSNSGRLTDTQYF.

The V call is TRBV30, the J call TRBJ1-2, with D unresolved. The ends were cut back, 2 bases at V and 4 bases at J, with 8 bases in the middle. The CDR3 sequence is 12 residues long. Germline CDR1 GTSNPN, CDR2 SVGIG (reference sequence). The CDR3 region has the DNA TGTGCCTGGAGTTCGGGGTCCTATGGCTACACCTTC. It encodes CAWSSGSYGYTF.

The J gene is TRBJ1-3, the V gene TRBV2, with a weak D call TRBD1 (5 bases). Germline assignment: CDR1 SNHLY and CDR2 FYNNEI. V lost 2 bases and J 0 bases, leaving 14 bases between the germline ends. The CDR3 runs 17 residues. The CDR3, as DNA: TGTGCCAGCAGTGAAACTATAGGGGCCGCCTCTGGAAACACCATATATTTT. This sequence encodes CASSETIGAASGNTIYF.

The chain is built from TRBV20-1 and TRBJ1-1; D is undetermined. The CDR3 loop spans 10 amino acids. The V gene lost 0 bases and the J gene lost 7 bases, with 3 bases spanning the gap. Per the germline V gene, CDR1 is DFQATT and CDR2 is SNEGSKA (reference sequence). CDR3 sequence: CSARDLEAFF. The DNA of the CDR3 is TGCAGTGCTAGAGATCTTGAAGCTTTCTTT.

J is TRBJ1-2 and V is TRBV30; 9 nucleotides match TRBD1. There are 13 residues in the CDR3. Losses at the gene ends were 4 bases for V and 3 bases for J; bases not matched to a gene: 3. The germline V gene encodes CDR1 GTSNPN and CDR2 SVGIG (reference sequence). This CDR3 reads CAWNRQGDYGYTF. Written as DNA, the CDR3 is TGTGCCTGGAATCGACAGGGGGACTATGGCTACACCTTC.

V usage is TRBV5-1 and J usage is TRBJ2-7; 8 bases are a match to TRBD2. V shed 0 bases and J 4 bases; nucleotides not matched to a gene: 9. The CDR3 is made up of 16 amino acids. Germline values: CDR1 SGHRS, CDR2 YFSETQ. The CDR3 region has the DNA TGCGCCAGCAGCTTGGCCCCAAGCGGGAGATTATACGAGCAGTACTTC. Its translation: CASSLAPSGRLYEQYF. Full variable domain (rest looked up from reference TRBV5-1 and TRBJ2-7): KAGVTQTPRYLIKTRGQQVTLSCSPISGHRSVSWYQQTPGQGLQFLFEYFSETQRNKGNFPGRFSGRQFSNSRSEMNVSTLELGDSALYLCASSLAPSGRLYEQYFGPGTRLTVT.

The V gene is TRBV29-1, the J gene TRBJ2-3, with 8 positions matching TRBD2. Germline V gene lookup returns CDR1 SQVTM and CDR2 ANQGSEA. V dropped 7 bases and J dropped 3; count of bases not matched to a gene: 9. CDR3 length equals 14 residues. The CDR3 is CSAHPGLGTDTQYF. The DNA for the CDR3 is TGCAGCGCCCATCCGGGACTAGGGACAGATACGCAGTATTTT.

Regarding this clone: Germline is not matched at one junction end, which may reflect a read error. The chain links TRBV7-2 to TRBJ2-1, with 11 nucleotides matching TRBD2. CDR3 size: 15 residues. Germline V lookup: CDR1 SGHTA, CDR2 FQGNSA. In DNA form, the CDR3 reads TGTGCCAGCACCTTAGGACTAGCGGGTAACAATGAGCAGTTCTTC. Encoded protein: CASTLGLAGNNEQFF.

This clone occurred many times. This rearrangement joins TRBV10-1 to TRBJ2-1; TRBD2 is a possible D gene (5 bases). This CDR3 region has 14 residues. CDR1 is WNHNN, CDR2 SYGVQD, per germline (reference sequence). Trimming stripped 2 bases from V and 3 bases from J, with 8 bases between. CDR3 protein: CASSEDRDYNEQFF. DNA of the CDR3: TGCGCCAGCAGTGAGGACCGGGACTACAATGAGCAGTTCTTC.